This TCR beta chain was sequenced during a study of control samples from healthy donors and cancer patients. Data came from immunoSEQ multiplex PCR; TCRdb stores just in-frame clones and leaves some out. The repertoire includes tens of thousands of clones, roughly nine tenths of them detected once, and about 10% sits in the top ten. Germline CDR1 is GTSNPN and CDR2 is SVGIG (reference sequence). With 1 base removed from V and 0 bases from J, the gap between germline ends came to 10 bases. The CDR3 runs 16 residues. The V gene is TRBV30, the J gene TRBJ1-6; D is undetermined. The source material was PBMCs. The TCR comes from a woman in her fifties or sixties with colorectal cancer. CDR3 coding DNA: TGTGCCTGGAGTGCGTTAACCCGCTCCTATAATTCACCCCTCCACTTT. It yields the protein CAWSALTRSYNSPLHF.